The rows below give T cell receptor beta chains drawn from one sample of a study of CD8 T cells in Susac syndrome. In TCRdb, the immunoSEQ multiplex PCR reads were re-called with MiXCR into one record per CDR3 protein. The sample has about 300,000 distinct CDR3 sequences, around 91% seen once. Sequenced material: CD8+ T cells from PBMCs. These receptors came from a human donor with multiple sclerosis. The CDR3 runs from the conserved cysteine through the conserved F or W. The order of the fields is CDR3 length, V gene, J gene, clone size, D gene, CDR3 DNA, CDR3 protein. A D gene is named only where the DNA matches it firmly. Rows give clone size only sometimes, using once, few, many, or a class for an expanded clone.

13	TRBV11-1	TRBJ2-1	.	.	TGTGCCAGCAGCTTAGGAGGGAGGCATGAGCAGTTCTTC	CASSLGGRHEQFF
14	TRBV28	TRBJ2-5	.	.	TGTGCCAGCAGTTTAATAAGGTTCCAAGAGACCCAGTACTTC	CASSLIRFQETQYF
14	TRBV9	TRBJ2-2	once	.	TGTGCCAGCCGAGGAGCAGGGAGTCAGGGGGAGCTGTTTTTT	CASRGAGSQGELFF
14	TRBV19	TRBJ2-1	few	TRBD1	TGTGCCAGTAAGTCAGCAGGGGGTGTCGATGAGCAGTTCTTC	CASKSAGGVDEQFF
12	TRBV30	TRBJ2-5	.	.	TGTGCCTGGAGTGGGGGAGAGGAGACCCAGTACTTC	CAWSGGEETQYF
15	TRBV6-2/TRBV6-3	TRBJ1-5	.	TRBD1	TGTGCCAGCAGTCCAACAGGGGACTCTCCGCGGCCCCAGCATTTT	CASSPTGDSPRPQHF
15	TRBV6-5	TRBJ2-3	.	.	TGTGCCAGCAGCCGCGGGGAGGAGGGCACAGATACGCAGTATTTT	CASSRGEEGTDTQYF
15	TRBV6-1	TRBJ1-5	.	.	TGTGCCAGCAGTGAATGGGATGGAGGGGATCAGCCCCAGCATTTT	CASSEWDGGDQPQHF
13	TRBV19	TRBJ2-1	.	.	TGTGCCAGTAGTAAGGGCACCTACAATGAGCAGTTCTTC	CASSKGTYNEQFF
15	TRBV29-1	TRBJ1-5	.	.	TGCAGCGTTGACTTTTCGGGGGCGGGGGATCAGCCCCAGCATTTT	CSVDFSGAGDQPQHF
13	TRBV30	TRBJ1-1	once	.	TGTGCCTGGAGTGTAGGGGATAACACTGAAGCTTTCTTT	CAWSVGDNTEAFF
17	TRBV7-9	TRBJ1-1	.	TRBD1	TGTGCCAGCAGCTCCCCCACAGGGGGCTCGGTGAACACTGAAGCTTTCTTT	CASSSPTGGSVNTEAFF
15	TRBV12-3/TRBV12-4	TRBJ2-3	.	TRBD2	TGTGCCAGCAGTTTATATAGCGGGGTAGCAGATACGCAGTATTTT	CASSLYSGVADTQYF
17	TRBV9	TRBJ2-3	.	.	TGTGCCAGCAGCGTACATAGGACAGAGCTCGAGGCAGATACGCAGTATTTT	CASSVHRTELEADTQYF
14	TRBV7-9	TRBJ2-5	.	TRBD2	TGTGCCAGCAGCTCAGGCGGGGGGAAAGAGACCCAGTACTTC	CASSSGGGKETQYF
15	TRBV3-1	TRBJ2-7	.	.	TGTGCCAGCAGCCAAGTCGGTCTAGATTCCTACGAGCAGTACTTC	CASSQVGLDSYEQYF
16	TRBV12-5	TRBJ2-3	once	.	TGTGCTAGTGGCTACTCTGGAGGGGGGCCCAGAGATACGCAGTATTTT	CASGYSGGGPRDTQYF
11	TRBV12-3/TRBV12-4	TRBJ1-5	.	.	TGTGCCAGCAGTAACCAGGGGCCCCAGCATTTT	CASSNQGPQHF
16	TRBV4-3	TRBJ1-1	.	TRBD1	TGCGCCAGCAGCCAAGATAACGAACAGGGGTACACTGAAGCTTTCTTT	CASSQDNEQGYTEAFF
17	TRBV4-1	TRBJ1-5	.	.	TGCGCCAGCAGCCAAGATCCAGGGGATTATAGCAATCAGCCCCAGCATTTT	CASSQDPGDYSNQPQHF
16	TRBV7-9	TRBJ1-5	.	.	TGTGCCAGCAGCTCTGTGGGGTCCGCCTTGGGGCAGCCCCAGCATTTT	CASSSVGSALGQPQHF
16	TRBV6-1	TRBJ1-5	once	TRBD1	TGTGCCAGCAGACTAACGCCCGACAGGGGGAATCAGCCCCAGCATTTT	CASRLTPDRGNQPQHF
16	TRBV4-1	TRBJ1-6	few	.	TGCGCCAGCAGCCAAGATAATGTGCAGCGGCTTTCACCCCTCCACTTT	CASSQDNVQRLSPLHF
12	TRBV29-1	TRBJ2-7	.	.	TGCAGCGTTGATTTAGACGGCTACGAGCAGTACTTC	CSVDLDGYEQYF
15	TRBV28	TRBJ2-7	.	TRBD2	TGTGCCAGCAGAAGGGAAGTACTAGCGGAAACGGAGCAGTACTTC	CASRREVLAETEQYF
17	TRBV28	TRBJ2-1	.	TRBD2	TGTGCCAGCAGTTTCCTGGTCCCTAGCGGGGCCCCCAATGAGCAGTTCTTC	CASSFLVPSGAPNEQFF
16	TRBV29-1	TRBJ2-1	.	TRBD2	TGCAGCGTTGAAGTGAGGGGACTAGCGGTAACCAATGAGCAGTTCTTC	CSVEVRGLAVTNEQFF
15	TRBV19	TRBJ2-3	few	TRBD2	TGTGCCAGTAGCCTCCTAGCGGGGGTTACAGATACGCAGTATTTT	CASSLLAGVTDTQYF
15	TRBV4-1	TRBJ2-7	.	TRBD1	TGCGCCAGCAGCCCGACGGGACAGGGGGCGACAGAGCAGTACTTC	CASSPTGQGATEQYF
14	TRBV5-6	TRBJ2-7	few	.	TGTGCCAGCAGCTCTCTCGACAGTTCCTACGAGCAGTACTTC	CASSSLDSSYEQYF
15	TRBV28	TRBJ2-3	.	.	TGTGCCAGCAGTTCCCCGACAGGCAGCACAGATACGCAGTATTTT	CASSSPTGSTDTQYF
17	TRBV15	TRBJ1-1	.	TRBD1	TGTGCCACCAGCAGGGGGGACAGGGGCTTGGGGGCCACTGAAGCTTTCTTT	CATSRGDRGLGATEAFF
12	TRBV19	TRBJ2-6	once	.	TGTGCCAGTAAAACTGGGGCCAACGTCCTGACTTTC	CASKTGANVLTF